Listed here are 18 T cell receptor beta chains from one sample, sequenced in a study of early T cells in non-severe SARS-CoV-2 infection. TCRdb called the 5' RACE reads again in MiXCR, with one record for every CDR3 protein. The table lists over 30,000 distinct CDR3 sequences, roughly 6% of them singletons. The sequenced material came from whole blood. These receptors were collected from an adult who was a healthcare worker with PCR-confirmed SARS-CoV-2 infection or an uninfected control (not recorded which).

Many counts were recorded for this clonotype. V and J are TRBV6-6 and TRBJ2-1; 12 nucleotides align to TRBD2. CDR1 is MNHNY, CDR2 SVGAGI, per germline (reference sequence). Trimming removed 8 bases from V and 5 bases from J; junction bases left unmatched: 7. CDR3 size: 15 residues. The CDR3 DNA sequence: TGTGCCAGCCGGAAACTAGCGGGGGGAGACAATGAGCAGTTCTTC. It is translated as CASRKLAGGDNEQFF.

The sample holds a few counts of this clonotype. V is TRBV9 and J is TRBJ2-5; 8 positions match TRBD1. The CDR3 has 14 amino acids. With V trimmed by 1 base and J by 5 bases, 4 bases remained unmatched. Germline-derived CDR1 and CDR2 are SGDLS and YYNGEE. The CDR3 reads CASSVQGARETQYF. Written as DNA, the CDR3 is TGTGCCAGCAGCGTACAGGGGGCGCGGGAGACCCAGTACTTC. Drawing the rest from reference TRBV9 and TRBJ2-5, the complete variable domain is DSGVTQTPKHLITATGQRVTLRCSPRSGDLSVYWYQQSLDQGLQFLIQYYNGEERAKGNILERFSAQQFPDLHSELNLSSLELGDSALYFCASSVQGARETQYFGPGTRLLVL.

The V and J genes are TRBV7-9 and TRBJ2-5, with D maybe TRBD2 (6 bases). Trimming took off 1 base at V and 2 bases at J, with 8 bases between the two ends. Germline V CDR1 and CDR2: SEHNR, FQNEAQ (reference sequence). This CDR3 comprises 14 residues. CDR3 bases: TGTGCCAGCAGCTTAGGGACTAAGCAAGAGACCCAGTACTTC. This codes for CASSLGTKQETQYF.

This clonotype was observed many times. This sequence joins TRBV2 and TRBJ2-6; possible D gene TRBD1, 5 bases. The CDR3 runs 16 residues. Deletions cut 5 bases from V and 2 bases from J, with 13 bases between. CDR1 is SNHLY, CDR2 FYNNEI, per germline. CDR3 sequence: CASSRYRLTGANVLTF. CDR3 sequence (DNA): TGTGCCAGCAGTCGTTACAGGCTCACTGGGGCCAACGTCCTGACTTTC.

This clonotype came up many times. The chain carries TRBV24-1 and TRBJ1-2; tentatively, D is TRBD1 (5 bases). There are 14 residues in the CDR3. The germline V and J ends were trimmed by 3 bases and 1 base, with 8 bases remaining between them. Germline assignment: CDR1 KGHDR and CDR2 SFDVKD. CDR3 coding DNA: TGTGCCACCAGTGATGTGGACATTAACTATGGCTACACCTTC. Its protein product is CATSDVDINYGYTF.

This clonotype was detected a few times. CDR3 bases: TGTGCCAGCAGCCCCAAAGGCCCCTACGAGCAGTACTTC. It is translated as CASSPKGPYEQYF. The V call is TRBV7-9, the J call TRBJ2-7; D remains unclear. The V gene's germline CDR1 is SEHNR and CDR2 FQNEAQ (reference sequence). V shed 5 bases and J shed 2 bases, with 10 bases lying between them. The CDR3 has 13 amino acids.

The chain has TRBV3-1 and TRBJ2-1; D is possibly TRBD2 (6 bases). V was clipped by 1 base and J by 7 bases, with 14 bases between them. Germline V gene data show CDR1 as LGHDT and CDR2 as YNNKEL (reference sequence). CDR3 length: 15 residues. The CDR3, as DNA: TGTGCCAGCAGCCAAGGGCTAGCGCCAGGTAATGAGCAGTTCTTC. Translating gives CASSQGLAPGNEQFF.

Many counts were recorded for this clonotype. CDR3 DNA: TGTGCCAGCAGCTCCCTACGGAAGGACCATAACTATGGCTACACCTTC. This encodes CASSSLRKDHNYGYTF. This rearrangement joins TRBV11-2 to TRBJ1-2, with D unresolved. V was clipped by 4 bases and J by 1 base, with 16 bases between them. The V gene's germline CDR1 is SGHAT and CDR2 FQNNGV. This CDR3 has 16 residues.

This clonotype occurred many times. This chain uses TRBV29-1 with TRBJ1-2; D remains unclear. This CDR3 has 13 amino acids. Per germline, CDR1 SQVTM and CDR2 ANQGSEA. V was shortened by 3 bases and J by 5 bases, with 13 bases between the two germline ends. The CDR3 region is CSVDRGSWYGYTF. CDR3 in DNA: TGCAGCGTTGATCGGGGTTCATGGTATGGCTACACCTTC.

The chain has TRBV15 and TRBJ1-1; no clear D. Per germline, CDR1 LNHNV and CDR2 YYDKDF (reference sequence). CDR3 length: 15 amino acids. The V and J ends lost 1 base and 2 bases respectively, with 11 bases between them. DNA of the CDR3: TGTGCCACCAGCAGAGCTAAAGGGCCCAACACTGAAGCTTTCTTT. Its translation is CATSRAKGPNTEAFF.

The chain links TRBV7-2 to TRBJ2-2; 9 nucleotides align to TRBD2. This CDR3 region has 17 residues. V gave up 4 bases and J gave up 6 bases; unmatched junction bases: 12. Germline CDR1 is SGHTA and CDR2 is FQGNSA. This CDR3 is CASSSRGLAGTAGELFF. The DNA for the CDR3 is TGTGCCAGCAGCTCGCGGGGCCTAGCGGGGACGGCCGGGGAGCTGTTTTTT.

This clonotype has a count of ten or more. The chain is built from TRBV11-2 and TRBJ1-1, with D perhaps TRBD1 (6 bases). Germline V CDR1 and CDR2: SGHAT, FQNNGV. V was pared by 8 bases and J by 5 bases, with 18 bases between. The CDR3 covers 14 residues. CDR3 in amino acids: CASSHGWGATEAFF. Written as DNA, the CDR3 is TGTGCCAGCTCGCATGGGTGGGGGGCGACTGAAGCTTTCTTT.

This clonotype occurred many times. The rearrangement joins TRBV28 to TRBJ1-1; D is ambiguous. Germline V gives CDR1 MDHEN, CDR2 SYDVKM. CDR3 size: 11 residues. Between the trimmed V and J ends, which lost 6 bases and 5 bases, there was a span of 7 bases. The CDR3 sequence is CASRTSTEAFF. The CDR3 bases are TGTGCCAGCAGGACATCTACTGAAGCTTTCTTT.

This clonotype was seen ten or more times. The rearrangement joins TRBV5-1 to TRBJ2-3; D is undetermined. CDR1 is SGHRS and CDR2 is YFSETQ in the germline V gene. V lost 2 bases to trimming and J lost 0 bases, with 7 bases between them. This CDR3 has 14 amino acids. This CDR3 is CASSFEVSTDTQYF. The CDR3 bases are TGCGCCAGCAGCTTTGAGGTTAGCACAGATACGCAGTATTTT.

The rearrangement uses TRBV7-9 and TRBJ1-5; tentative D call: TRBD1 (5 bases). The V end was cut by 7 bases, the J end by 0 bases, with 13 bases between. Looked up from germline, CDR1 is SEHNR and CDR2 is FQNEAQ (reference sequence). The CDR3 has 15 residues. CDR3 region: CASTVGVYSNQPQHF. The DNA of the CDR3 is TGTGCCAGCACCGTAGGGGTTTATAGCAATCAGCCCCAGCATTTT.

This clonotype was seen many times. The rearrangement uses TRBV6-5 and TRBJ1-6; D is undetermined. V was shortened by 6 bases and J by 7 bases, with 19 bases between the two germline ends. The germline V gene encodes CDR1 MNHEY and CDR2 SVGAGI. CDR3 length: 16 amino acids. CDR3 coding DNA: TGTGCCAGCAGACCTACCGTTTCTACAAGAAATTCACCCCTCCACTTT. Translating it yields CASRPTVSTRNSPLHF.

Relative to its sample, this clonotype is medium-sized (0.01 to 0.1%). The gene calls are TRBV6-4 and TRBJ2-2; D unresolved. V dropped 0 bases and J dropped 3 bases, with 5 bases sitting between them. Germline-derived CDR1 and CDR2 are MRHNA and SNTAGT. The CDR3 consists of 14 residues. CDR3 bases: TGTGCCAGCAGTGACTCTCTGGACACCGGGGAGCTGTTTTTT. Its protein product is CASSDSLDTGELFF.

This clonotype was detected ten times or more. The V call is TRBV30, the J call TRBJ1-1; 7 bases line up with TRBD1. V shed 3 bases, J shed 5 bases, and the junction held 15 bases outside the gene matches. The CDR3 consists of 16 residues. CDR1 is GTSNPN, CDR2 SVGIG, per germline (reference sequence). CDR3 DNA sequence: TGTGCCTGGAGCAACCCGGGGCAGGGGGATAGGACTGAAGCTTTCTTT. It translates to CAWSNPGQGDRTEAFF.